This is a list of T cell receptor beta chains from one sample in a study of lymphopenia after photon versus proton radiotherapy. The method was immunoSEQ multiplex PCR; TCRdb's version includes in-frame clones alone and lacks a portion of them. The sample includes 25,000 to 30,000 clones, around 80% of them seen just once. Material: peripheral blood, obtained from a patient treated with photon-based radiotherapy. These receptors originate from a man aged 50 or older with gastric cancer. The CDR3 runs from the conserved cysteine through the conserved F or W.

v_gene,len,j_gene,CDR3aa
TRBV7-2,14,TRBJ1-2,CASSLSGTGIGYTF
TRBV5-6,15,TRBJ2-1,CASSFLAQFYNEQFF
TRBV5-1,14,TRBJ1-2,CASSLVSDNYGYTF
TRBV19,13,TRBJ2-5,CASSIVGGETQYF
TRBV7-8,15,TRBJ2-1,CASSLQGSSYNEQFF
TRBV30,14,TRBJ1-5,CAWTSGQANQPQHF
TRBV2,14,TRBJ2-7,CASSRTSGTYEQYF
TRBV5-1,12,TRBJ2-7,CASSPQGGEQYF
TRBV19,17,TRBJ1-5,CASSPPPTGGSNQPQHF
TRBV7-9,15,TRBJ2-6,CASSLDSSGANVLTF
TRBV9,14,TRBJ2-1,CASSRGTGTNEQFF
TRBV5-8,13,TRBJ1-2,CASSTGTGNSYTF
TRBV11-2,15,TRBJ2-5,CASSLRDSPQETQYF
TRBV5-1,15,TRBJ2-2,CASSLDAGSPGELFF
TRBV11-2,15,TRBJ1-3,CASSLDQGGGNTIYF
TRBV5-1,15,TRBJ2-2,CASSIQGKGTGELFF
TRBV15,14,TRBJ2-3,CATSPPRTSDTQYF
TRBV7-7,11,TRBJ2-5,CASSFRGTQYF
TRBV2,14,TRBJ1-1,CASSVAREGTEAFF
TRBV29-1,12,TRBJ1-5,CSAGNSNQPQHF
TRBV6-5,14,TRBJ2-7,CASSGQGVAYEQYF
TRBV13,15,TRBJ1-6,CASSDRVSYNSPLHF
TRBV7-8,13,TRBJ1-2,CASASGTVYGYTF
TRBV6-1,13,TRBJ1-5,CASSEQGGQPQHF
TRBV5-1,14,TRBJ1-1,CASSLETANTEAFF
TRBV13,15,TRBJ2-5,CASSSLSGGLETQYF
TRBV5-6,12,TRBJ2-3,CASSRSGVTQYF
TRBV11-2,14,TRBJ2-3,CASSLGTGWDTQYF